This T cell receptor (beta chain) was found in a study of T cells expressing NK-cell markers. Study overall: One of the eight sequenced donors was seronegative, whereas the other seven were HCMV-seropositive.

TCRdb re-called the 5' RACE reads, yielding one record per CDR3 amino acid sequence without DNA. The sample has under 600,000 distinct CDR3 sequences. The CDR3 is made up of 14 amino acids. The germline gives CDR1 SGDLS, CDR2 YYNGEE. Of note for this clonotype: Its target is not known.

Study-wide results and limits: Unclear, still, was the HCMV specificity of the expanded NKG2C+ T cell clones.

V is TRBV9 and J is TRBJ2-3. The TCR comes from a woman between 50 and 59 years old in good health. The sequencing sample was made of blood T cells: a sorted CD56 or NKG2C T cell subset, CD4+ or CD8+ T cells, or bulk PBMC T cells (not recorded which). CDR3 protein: CASSADITRDTQYF.